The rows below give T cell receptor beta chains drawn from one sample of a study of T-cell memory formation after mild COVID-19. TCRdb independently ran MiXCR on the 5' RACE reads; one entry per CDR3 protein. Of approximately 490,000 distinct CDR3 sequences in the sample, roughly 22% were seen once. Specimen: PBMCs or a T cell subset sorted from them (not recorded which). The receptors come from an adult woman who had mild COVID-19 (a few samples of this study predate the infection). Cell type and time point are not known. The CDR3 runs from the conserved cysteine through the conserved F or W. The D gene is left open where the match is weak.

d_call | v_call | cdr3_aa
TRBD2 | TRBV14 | CASSPRWGRAGELFF
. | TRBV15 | CATTGQHEGIETQHF
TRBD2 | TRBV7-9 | CASRPGGLFDEQFF
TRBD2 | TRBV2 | CASSEASGRARDNEQFF
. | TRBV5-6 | CASSLTGGPMNTEAFF
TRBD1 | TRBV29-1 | CSVRGQGDEQYF
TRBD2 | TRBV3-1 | CASSHFAIPGGGARNEQFF
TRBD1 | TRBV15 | CATSRDSWEDRGSPLHF
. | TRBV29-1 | CSVGEIGGYTF
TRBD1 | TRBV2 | CASRHQGAAPLYGYTF
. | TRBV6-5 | CASSFVSNSPLHF
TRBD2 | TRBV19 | CASRLAGGSQFF
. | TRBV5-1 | CASSLTQSGGGTGNTIYF
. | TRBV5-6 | CASSFTGSGSYNSPLHF
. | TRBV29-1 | CSVHREGLNTEAFF
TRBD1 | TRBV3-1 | CASSQDHRGTEAFF
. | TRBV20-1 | CSASRDSNSPLHF
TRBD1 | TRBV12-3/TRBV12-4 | CASSRQGSSPGELFF
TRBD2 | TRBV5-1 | CASSIIAGGDTQYF
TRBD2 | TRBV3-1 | CASSQPASGSSYEQYF
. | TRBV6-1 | CASTPSSYEQYF
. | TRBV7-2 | CASSSRLQGRNEQFF
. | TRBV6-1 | CASKDNEKLFF
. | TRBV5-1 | CASSFGSGNQPQHF
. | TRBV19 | CASSYLKGRGNNEQFF
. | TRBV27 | CASSGQGIRGYTF
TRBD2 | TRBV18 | CASSPTSDQETQYF
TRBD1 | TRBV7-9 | CASSRDRLNYGYTF
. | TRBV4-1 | CASSQHLYQETQYF
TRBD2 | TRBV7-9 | CATQRGETYEQYF
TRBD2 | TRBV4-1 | CASSPTSGSLNEQFF
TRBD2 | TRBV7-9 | CASSYPWAGESDTQYF
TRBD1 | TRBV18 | CASSAGTGVHSYEQYF
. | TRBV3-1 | CASSRLSTDTQYF
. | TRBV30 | CAWSVGGDYGEQYF
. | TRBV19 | CASSRVGSPQHF
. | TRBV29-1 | CSVEGGVPALF
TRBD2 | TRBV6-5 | CASNLRGGRTGELFF
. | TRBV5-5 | CASSLYQRTYEQYF
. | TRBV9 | CAISPLQGTYNEQFF